A single sample gave rise to the 10 T cell receptor beta chains below, sequenced in a study of neurological immune-mediated disorders. TCRdb ran MiXCR on the 5' RACE reads and lists one entry per CDR3 protein. The data contain about 62,000 distinct CDR3 sequences, less than 4% of them singletons. The sequenced sample consisted of PBMCs. The receptors shown here come from a woman between 45 and 65 years old with multiple sclerosis.

This clonotype was counted at least ten times. The J gene is TRBJ2-3, the V gene TRBV12-3 or TRBV12-4; no definite D call. The CDR3 contains 12 residues. The V and J ends lost 6 bases and 6 bases respectively, with 10 bases between them. CDR3 in amino acids: CASSLVGDTQYF. Here the CDR3 DNA reads TGTGCCAGCAGCCTAGTAGGGGATACGCAGTATTTT.

This clonotype was found many times. The J gene is TRBJ1-2, the V gene TRBV7-9, with D uncertain. The germline V and J ends were trimmed by 0 bases and 4 bases, with 12 bases remaining between them. From germline, CDR1 is SEHNR and CDR2 FQNEAQ (reference sequence). The CDR3 runs to 15 residues. Written as DNA, the CDR3 is TGTGCCAGCAGCTTAGCTGGACTGCCCCTCTATGGCTACACCTTC. Amino acids: CASSLAGLPLYGYTF. Using reference TRBV7-9 and TRBJ1-2 for the parts outside the CDR3, the full variable domain is DTGVSQNPRHKITKRGQNVTFRCDPISEHNRLYWYRQTLGQGPEFLTYFQNEAQLEKSRLLSDRFSAERPKGSFSTLEIQRTEQGDSAMYLCASSLAGLPLYGYTFGSGTRLTVV.

The chain carries TRBV12-3 or TRBV12-4 and TRBJ1-3; no clear D. With 3 bases removed from V and 1 base from J, the gap between germline ends came to 16 bases. There are 17 residues in the CDR3. CDR3 residues: CASSFVGSRLSGNTIYF. CDR3 nucleotide sequence: TGTGCCAGCAGTTTCGTCGGGAGTCGACTATCTGGAAACACCATATATTTT.

The table lists this clonotype with many counts. V gene TRBV29-1 combines with J gene TRBJ1-4, with D unresolved. Germline loops: CDR1 SQVTM, CDR2 ANQGSEA. The CDR3 is 14 amino acids. V shed 4 bases and J shed 0 bases, with 9 bases lying between them. The CDR3 reads CSVGVSTTNEKLFF. The CDR3 DNA reads TGCAGCGTTGGGGTATCTACAACTAATGAAAAACTGTTTTTT.

The table lists this clonotype with many counts. The V gene is TRBV20-1, the J gene TRBJ2-3; no clear D. The CDR3 sequence is 14 residues long. The germline V gene has CDR1 DFQATT and CDR2 SNEGSKA (reference sequence). Deletions cut 5 bases from V and 4 bases from J, with 16 bases between. Here the CDR3 DNA reads TGCAGTGCTGCACCTACGACCCGCCCAGATACGCAGTATTTT. Translated: CSAAPTTRPDTQYF.

In its sample, this clonotype was seen many times. This rearrangement joins TRBV5-1 to TRBJ2-7; D might be TRBD1 (6 bases). This CDR3 region has 15 residues. V lost 1 base and J 3 bases, leaving 14 bases between the germline ends. In germline, CDR1 is SGHRS, CDR2 YFSETQ. This CDR3 is CASSLNAGTYYEQYF. The CDR3 bases are TGCGCCAGCAGCTTGAATGCAGGGACATACTACGAGCAGTACTTC.

The sample holds many counts of this clonotype. The V and J genes are TRBV20-1 and TRBJ2-2; D not resolved. The CDR3 is made up of 12 amino acids. Trimming shortened V by 5 bases and J by 6 bases, and 10 bases separated the two germline ends. Germline V gene sequence: CDR1 DFQATT, CDR2 SNEGSKA (reference sequence). Here the CDR3 DNA reads TGCAGTGCTGGTCTTGGGCCCGGGGAGCTGTTTTTT. It is translated as CSAGLGPGELFF.

This clonotype was seen ten or more times. This chain links TRBV5-1 with TRBJ1-1; D not resolved. Trimming took off 0 bases at V and 0 bases at J, with 12 bases between the two ends. CDR1 is SGHRS and CDR2 is YFSETQ in the germline V gene. This CDR3 spans 16 amino acids. Here the CDR3 reads CASSLAQPQMNTEAFF. CDR3 nucleotides: TGCGCCAGCAGCTTGGCACAGCCCCAGATGAACACTGAAGCTTTCTTT.

This rearrangement joins TRBV20-1 to TRBJ2-1, with 9 bases matching TRBD2. With V trimmed by 7 bases and J by 6 bases, 7 bases remained unmatched. The germline V gene has CDR1 DFQATT and CDR2 SNEGSKA (reference sequence). The CDR3 is 13 residues long. The CDR3 here is CSVSGRGANEQFF. CDR3 DNA sequence: TGCAGTGTTAGCGGGAGAGGGGCCAATGAGCAGTTCTTC.

This clonotype was seen many times. This chain uses TRBV30 with TRBJ1-2; no definite D call. Trimming stripped 5 bases from V and 0 bases from J, with 4 bases between. Germline assignment: CDR1 GTSNPN and CDR2 SVGIG (reference sequence). The CDR3 length is 11 residues. The CDR3 region has the DNA TGTGCCTGGGGTTCTAACTATGGCTACACCTTC. It specifies CAWGSNYGYTF. Drawing the rest from reference TRBV30 and TRBJ1-2, the complete variable domain is SQTIHQWPATLVQPVGSPLSLECTVEGTSNPNLYWYRQAAGRGLQLLFYSVGIGQISSEVPQNLSASRPQDRQFILSSKKLLLSDSGFYLCAWGSNYGYTFGSGTRLTVV.